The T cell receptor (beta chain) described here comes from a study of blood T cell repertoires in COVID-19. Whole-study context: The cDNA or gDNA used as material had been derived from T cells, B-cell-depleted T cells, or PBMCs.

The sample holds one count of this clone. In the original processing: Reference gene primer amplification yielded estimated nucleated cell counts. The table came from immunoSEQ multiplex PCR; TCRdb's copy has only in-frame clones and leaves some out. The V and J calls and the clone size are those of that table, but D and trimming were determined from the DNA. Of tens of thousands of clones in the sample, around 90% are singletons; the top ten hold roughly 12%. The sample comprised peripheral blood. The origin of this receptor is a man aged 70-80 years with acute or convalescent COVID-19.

The CDR3 region is CASSQIVAGDTQYF. CDR3 in DNA: TGTGCCAGCAGCCAAATAGTGGCGGGAGATACGCAGTATTTT. This sequence joins TRBV7-2 and TRBJ2-3; weak D call: TRBD2 (5 bases). Trimming shortened V by 5 bases and J by 5 bases, and 14 bases separated the two germline ends. Germline V gene data show CDR1 as SGHTA and CDR2 as FQGNSA. CDR3 length: 14 amino acids.